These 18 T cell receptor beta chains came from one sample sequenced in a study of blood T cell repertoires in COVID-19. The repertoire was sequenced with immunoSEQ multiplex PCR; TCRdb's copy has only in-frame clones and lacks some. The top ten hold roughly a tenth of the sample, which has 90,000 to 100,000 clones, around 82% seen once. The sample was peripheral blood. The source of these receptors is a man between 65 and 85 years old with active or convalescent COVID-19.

The CDR3 loop reads CASSFSGGYYNEQFF. For the CDR3, the DNA is TGTGCCAGCAGCTTTAGCGGGGGGTACTACAATGAGCAGTTCTTC. The rearrangement joins TRBV11-3 to TRBJ2-1; the match to TRBD2 covers 10 bases. The germline V gene has CDR1 SGHNT and CDR2 YENEEA. The CDR3 length is 15 residues. Trimming took 3 bases from V and 3 from J; bases not matched to a gene: 2.

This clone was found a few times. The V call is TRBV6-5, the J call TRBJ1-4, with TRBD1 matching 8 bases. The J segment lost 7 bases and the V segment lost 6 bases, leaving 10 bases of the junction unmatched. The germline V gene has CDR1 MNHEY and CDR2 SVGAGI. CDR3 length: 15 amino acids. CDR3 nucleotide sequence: TGTGCCAGCAGAACGGCGGACAGGGAAGCTGAAAAACTGTTTTTT. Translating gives CASRTADREAEKLFF.

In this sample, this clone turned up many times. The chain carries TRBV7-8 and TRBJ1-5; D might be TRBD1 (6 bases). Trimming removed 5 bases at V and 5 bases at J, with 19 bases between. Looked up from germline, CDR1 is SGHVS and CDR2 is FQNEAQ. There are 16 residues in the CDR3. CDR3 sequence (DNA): TGTGCCAGCAGCACATTAACAGGGATTGGCGATCAGCCCCAGCATTTT. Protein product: CASSTLTGIGDQPQHF.

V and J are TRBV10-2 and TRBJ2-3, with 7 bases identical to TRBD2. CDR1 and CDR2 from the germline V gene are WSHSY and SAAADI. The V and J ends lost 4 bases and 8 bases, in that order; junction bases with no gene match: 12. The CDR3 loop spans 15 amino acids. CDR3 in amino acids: CASSANSRTGGTQYF. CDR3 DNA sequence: TGCGCCAGCAGTGCGAACTCTAGGACGGGAGGTACGCAGTATTTT.

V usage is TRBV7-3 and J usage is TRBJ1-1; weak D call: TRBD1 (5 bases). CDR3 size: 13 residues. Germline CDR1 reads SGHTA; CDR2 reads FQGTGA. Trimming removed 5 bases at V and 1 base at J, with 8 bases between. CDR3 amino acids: CASSVGENTEAFF. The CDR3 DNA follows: TGTGCCAGCAGCGTAGGGGAGAACACTGAAGCTTTCTTT.

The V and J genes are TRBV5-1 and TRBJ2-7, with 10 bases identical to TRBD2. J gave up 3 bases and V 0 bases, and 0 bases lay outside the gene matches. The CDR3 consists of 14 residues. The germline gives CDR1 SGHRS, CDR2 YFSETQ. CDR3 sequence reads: CASSLGTSGYEQYF. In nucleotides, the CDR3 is TGCGCCAGCAGCTTGGGGACTAGCGGCTACGAGCAGTACTTC.

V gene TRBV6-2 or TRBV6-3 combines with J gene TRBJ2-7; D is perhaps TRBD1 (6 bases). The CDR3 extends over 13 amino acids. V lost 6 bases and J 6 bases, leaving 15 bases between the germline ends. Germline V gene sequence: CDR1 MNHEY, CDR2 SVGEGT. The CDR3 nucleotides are TGTGCCAGCAGCTGGGACAATGAAGGCGAGCAGTACTTC. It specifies CASSWDNEGEQYF.

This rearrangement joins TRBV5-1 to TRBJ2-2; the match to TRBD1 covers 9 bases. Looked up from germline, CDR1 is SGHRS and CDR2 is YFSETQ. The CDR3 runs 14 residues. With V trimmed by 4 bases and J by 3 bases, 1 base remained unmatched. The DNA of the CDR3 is TGCGCCAGCAGCGGACAGGGGCACACCGGGGAGCTGTTTTTT. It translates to CASSGQGHTGELFF.

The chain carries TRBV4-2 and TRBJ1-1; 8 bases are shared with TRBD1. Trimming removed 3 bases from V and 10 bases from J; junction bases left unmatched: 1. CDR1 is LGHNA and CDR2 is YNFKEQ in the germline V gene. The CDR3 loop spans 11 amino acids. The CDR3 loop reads CASSHTGGAFF. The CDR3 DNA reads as TGTGCCAGCAGCCATACAGGGGGAGCTTTCTTT.

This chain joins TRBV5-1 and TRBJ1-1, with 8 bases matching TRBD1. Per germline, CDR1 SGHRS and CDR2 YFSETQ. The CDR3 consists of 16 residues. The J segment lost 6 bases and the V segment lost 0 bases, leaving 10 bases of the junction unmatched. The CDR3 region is CASSLVAGGWGAEAFF. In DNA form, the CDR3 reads TGCGCCAGCAGCTTGGTGGCAGGGGGCTGGGGCGCTGAAGCTTTCTTT.

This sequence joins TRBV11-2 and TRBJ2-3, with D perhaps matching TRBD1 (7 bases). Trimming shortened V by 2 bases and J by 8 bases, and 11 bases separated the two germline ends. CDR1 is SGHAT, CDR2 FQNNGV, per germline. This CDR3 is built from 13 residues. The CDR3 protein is CASSLQGGRTQYF. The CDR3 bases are TGTGCCAGCAGCTTACAGGGGGGCCGTACGCAGTATTTT.

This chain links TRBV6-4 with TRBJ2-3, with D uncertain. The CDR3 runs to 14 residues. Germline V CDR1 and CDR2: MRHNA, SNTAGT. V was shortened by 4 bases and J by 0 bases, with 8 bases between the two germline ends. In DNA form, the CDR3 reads TGTGCCAGCAGTGTCTCAGCTAGCACAGATACGCAGTATTTT. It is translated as CASSVSASTDTQYF.

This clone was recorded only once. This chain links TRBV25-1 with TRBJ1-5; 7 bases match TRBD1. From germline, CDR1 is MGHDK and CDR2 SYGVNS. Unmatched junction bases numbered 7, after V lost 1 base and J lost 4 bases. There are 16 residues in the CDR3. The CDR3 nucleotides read TGTGCCAGCAGTGAATCGTCAGGGGGTTTAAATCAGCCCCAGCATTTT. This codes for CASSESSGGLNQPQHF.

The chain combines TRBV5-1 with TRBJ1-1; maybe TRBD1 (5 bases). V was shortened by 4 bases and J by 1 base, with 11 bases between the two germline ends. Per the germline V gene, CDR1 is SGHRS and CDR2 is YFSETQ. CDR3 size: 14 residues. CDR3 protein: CASSTGTANTEAFF. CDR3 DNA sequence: TGCGCCAGCAGCACCGGGACTGCGAACACTGAAGCTTTCTTT.

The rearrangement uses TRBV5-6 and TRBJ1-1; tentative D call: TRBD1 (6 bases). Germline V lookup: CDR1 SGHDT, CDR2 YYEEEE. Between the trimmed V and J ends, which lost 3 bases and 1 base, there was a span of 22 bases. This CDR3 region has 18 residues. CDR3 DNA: TGTGCCAGCAGCTGGACGCTGGGACACTCGGCGGGGAACACTGAAGCTTTCTTT. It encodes CASSWTLGHSAGNTEAFF.

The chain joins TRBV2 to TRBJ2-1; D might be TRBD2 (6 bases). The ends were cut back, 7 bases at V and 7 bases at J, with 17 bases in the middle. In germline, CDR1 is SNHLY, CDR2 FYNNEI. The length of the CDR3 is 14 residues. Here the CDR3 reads CASIKLGRGNEQFF. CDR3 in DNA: TGTGCCAGCATTAAACTTGGACGGGGGAATGAGCAGTTCTTC.

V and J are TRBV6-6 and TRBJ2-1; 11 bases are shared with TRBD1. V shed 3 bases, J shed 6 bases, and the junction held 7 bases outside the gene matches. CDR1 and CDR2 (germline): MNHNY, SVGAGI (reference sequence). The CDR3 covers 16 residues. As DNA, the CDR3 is TGTGCCAGCAGTTATTCCGCCGGGACAGGGGGCAATGAGCAGTTCTTC. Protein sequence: CASSYSAGTGGNEQFF.

The CDR3 region has the DNA TGTGCCAGCAGCCCCCGACTACTCTCTGGAAACACCATATATTTT. Its protein is CASSPRLLSGNTIYF. This chain links TRBV11-3 with TRBJ1-3, with D unresolved. Trimming shortened V by 5 bases and J by 0 bases, and 11 bases separated the two germline ends. Germline V gene data show CDR1 as SGHNT and CDR2 as YENEEA. The CDR3 length is 15 residues.